Below are 27 T cell receptor beta chains sequenced from a single sample in a study of blood T cell repertoires in COVID-19. The assay was immunoSEQ multiplex PCR, and TCRdb's table has in-frame clones only and misses some. The table has 180,000 or so clones, around 78% seen once; the top ten hold about 3%. Specimen: peripheral blood. The receptor set was obtained from a woman older than 75 with active or convalescent COVID-19.

V gene TRBV19 combines with J gene TRBJ2-4; possibly TRBD2 for D (5 bases). Germline V gives CDR1 LNHDA, CDR2 SQIVND (reference sequence). The V end was cut by 6 bases, the J end by 0 bases, with 12 bases between. The CDR3 spans 15 residues. As DNA, the CDR3 is TGTGCCAGTAGCCCCCGGGGTCTAGCCAAAAACATTCAGTACTTC. This translates into CASSPRGLAKNIQYF.

V is TRBV5-1 and J is TRBJ1-5, with a possible D match to TRBD1 (6 bases). Trimming pared 0 bases from V and 0 bases from J, leaving 13 bases between. Germline V gene lookup returns CDR1 SGHRS and CDR2 YFSETQ. The CDR3 has 17 amino acids. CDR3 loop: CASSLGTDLYSNQPQHF. The CDR3 DNA follows: TGCGCCAGCAGCTTGGGGACAGACCTTTATAGCAATCAGCCCCAGCATTTT.

A single count supports this clone. The rearrangement joins TRBV28 to TRBJ1-2, with 9 bases that match TRBD1. Germline V gene lookup returns CDR1 MDHEN and CDR2 SYDVKM. The CDR3 has 15 amino acids. The J segment lost 8 bases and the V segment lost 2 bases, leaving 9 bases of the junction unmatched. CDR3 residues: CASSLGGTGWKGYTF. The CDR3 DNA follows: TGTGCCAGCAGTTTAGGGGGGACAGGGTGGAAAGGCTACACCTTC.

The rearrangement uses TRBV27 and TRBJ2-1; 14 bases fit TRBD2. The ends lost 5 bases at V and 15 bases at J; junction bases unmatched: 15. The CDR3 is 16 residues long. Germline V gene data show CDR1 as MNHEY and CDR2 as SMNVEV (reference sequence). CDR3 nucleotide sequence: TGTGCCAGCAGTCCCCGACGACTAGCGGGGGGGCTTGTGCGGTTCTTC. Translating gives CASSPRRLAGGLVRFF.

This chain joins TRBV6-5 and TRBJ1-5; 8 bases map to TRBD1. The CDR3 sequence is 14 residues long. CDR1 is MNHEY, CDR2 SVGAGI, per germline. The V segment lost 7 bases and the J segment 6 bases; nucleotides outside the gene matches: 8. For the CDR3, the DNA is TGTGCCAGCATTTTTGACAGGGGCGGTCAGCCCCAGCATTTT. Its protein is CASIFDRGGQPQHF.

This rearrangement joins TRBV29-1 to TRBJ1-2; D is perhaps TRBD1 (5 bases). Looked up from germline, CDR1 is SQVTM and CDR2 is ANQGSEA. Trimming took off 4 bases at V and 2 bases at J, with 14 bases between the two ends. CDR3 length: 14 residues. CDR3 loop: CSVGAGSGNYGYTF. DNA for the CDR3: TGCAGCGTTGGAGCAGGGTCCGGGAACTATGGCTACACCTTC.

Written as DNA, the CDR3 is TGTGCCAGCAGCCAAGAGGGAGGGGTTATTGAAAAACTGTTTTTT. Translation: CASSQEGGVIEKLFF. The chain recombines TRBV4-2 with TRBJ1-4; D possibly corresponds to TRBD1 (5 bases). The CDR3 runs to 15 residues. Deletions cut 0 bases from V and 7 bases from J, with 12 bases between. From germline, CDR1 is LGHNA and CDR2 YNFKEQ.

The V and J genes are TRBV28 and TRBJ1-2; no definite D call. The ends were cut back, 2 bases at V and 1 base at J, with 2 bases in the middle. There are 12 residues in the CDR3. CDR1 and CDR2 (germline): MDHEN, SYDVKM. For the CDR3, the DNA is TGTGCCAGCAGTTTACTTAACTATGGCTACACCTTC. This gives the protein CASSLLNYGYTF.

A remark on this clone: Given a much more abundant clone one base away, this may be a read error. The identical CDR3 is also encoded by other nucleotide sequences in the sample. The gene calls are TRBV9 and TRBJ1-5; 7 bases align to TRBD1. Germline CDR1 is SGDLS and CDR2 is YYNGEE. This CDR3 is 15 amino acids long. DNA for the CDR3: TGTGCCAGCAGCGCCGGCCAGGGGGTTGATCAGCCTCAGCATTTT. Amino acids: CASSAGQGVDQPQHF.

This clone was counted a few times. The rearrangement joins TRBV6-1 to TRBJ1-1; D is perhaps TRBD1 (6 bases). In germline, CDR1 is MNHNS, CDR2 SASEGT. This CDR3 has 18 amino acids. V shed 2 bases and J shed 5 bases, with 24 bases lying between them. In DNA form, the CDR3 reads TGTGCCAGCAGTGAATTATTTTTGGGCCGACAGGCCCTAACTGAAGCTTTCTTT. It encodes CASSELFLGRQALTEAFF.

Regarding this clone: A read error may account for a junction end that differs from germline. This chain links TRBV7-3 with TRBJ2-3; 8 nucleotides match TRBD1. The CDR3 has 13 amino acids. Germline CDR1 SGHTA, CDR2 FQGTGA. CDR3 loop: CASSSTGTGTQYF. For the CDR3, the DNA is TGTGCCAGCAGCTCGACCGGGACAGGTACGCAGTATTTT. The whole variable domain, filled in from reference TRBV7-3 and TRBJ2-3, reads GAGVSQTPSNKVTEKGKYVELRCDPISGHTALYWYRQSLGQGPEFLIYFQGTGAADDSGLPNDRFFAVRPEGSVSTLKIQRTERGDSAVYLCASSSTGTGTQYFGPGTRLTVL.

The chain carries TRBV7-6 and TRBJ2-3, with 15 bases fitting TRBD2. The J segment lost 0 bases and the V segment lost 5 bases, leaving 6 bases of the junction unmatched. The CDR3 has 18 residues. Germline V gene lookup returns CDR1 SGHVS and CDR2 FNYEAQ. DNA for the CDR3: TGTGCCAGCAGCCGGGGACTAGCGGGGGGCACTAGCACAGATACGCAGTATTTT. Residues: CASSRGLAGGTSTDTQYF.

The gene calls are TRBV5-1 and TRBJ1-5, with TRBD1 matching 10 bases. The ends lost 0 bases at V and 7 bases at J; junction bases unmatched: 4. The CDR3 runs 15 residues. Per the germline V gene, CDR1 is SGHRS and CDR2 is YFSETQ. The CDR3 sequence is CASSLGGQGNQPQHF. For the CDR3, the DNA is TGCGCCAGCAGCTTGGGGGGACAGGGGAACCAGCCCCAGCATTTT.

This rearrangement joins TRBV5-1 to TRBJ2-2; TRBD2 might be the D (5 bases). The CDR3 consists of 15 residues. V dropped 0 bases and J dropped 0 bases, with 6 bases sitting between them. Germline loops: CDR1 SGHRS, CDR2 YFSETQ. The CDR3 region has the DNA TGCGCCAGCAGCTTGGAGAGGGCGAACACCGGGGAGCTGTTTTTT. It yields the protein CASSLERANTGELFF.

The chain links TRBV9 to TRBJ2-1; 12 bases align to TRBD2. With 4 bases clipped from V and 6 bases from J, the junction kept 11 bases outside the gene matches. The CDR3 is 17 amino acids. Germline-derived CDR1 and CDR2 are SGDLS and YYNGEE. DNA of the CDR3: TGTGCCAGCAGCCCGAGCCTTGGACTAGCGGGGCTCAATGAGCAGTTCTTC. Its translation: CASSPSLGLAGLNEQFF.

The chain joins TRBV28 to TRBJ2-1, with 15 bases lining up with TRBD2. The germline gives CDR1 MDHEN, CDR2 SYDVKM. Unmatched junction bases numbered 5, after V lost 4 bases and J lost 4 bases. The CDR3 contains 17 residues. This CDR3 is CASSSGLAGGKYNEQFF. As DNA, the CDR3 is TGTGCCAGCAGTTCCGGACTAGCGGGGGGGAAATACAATGAGCAGTTCTTC.

This chain connects TRBV5-6 to TRBJ2-2; no clear D gene. Trimming took off 2 bases at V and 3 bases at J, with 20 bases between the two ends. The CDR3 spans 18 residues. In germline, CDR1 is SGHDT, CDR2 YYEEEE. The CDR3 region has the DNA TGTGCCAGCAGCTTCGATGTCGTGCCCGGTCCGGACACCGGGGAGCTGTTTTTT. Translated: CASSFDVVPGPDTGELFF. Filled out from reference TRBV5-6 and TRBJ2-2, the complete variable domain reads DAGVTQSPTHLIKTRGQQVTLRCSPKSGHDTVSWYQQALGQGPQFIFQYYEEEERQRGNFPDRFSGHQFPNYSSELNVNALLLGDSALYLCASSFDVVPGPDTGELFFGEGSRLTVL.

As to this clone: The sample has other DNA sequences that encode this CDR3 too. The rearrangement links TRBV5-1 to TRBJ2-3; 7 nucleotides agree with TRBD2. The CDR3 loop spans 14 amino acids. CDR1 SGHRS and CDR2 YFSETQ come from the germline V gene. V was pared by 3 bases and J by 3 bases, with 4 bases of the junction left unmatched. DNA for the CDR3: TGCGCCAGCAGCTCCGGGGAGGGTACAGATACGCAGTATTTT. It specifies CASSSGEGTDTQYF.

V gene TRBV5-4 combines with J gene TRBJ1-5, with D unresolved. Germline V gene lookup returns CDR1 SGHNT and CDR2 YYREEE (reference sequence). The CDR3 extends over 14 amino acids. V shed 4 bases and J shed 6 bases, with 14 bases lying between them. CDR3: CASSQEGNGQPQHF. DNA for the CDR3: TGTGCCAGCAGCCAGGAGGGCAACGGTCAGCCCCAGCATTTT.

This clone has a handful of counts. The chain couples TRBV4-1 to TRBJ2-3; the D gene is possibly TRBD1 (6 bases). The CDR3 runs to 14 residues. Looked up from germline, CDR1 is MGHRA and CDR2 is YSYEKL. V gave up 0 bases and J gave up 4 bases, with 8 bases separating them. This chain's CDR3 is CASSQEGASDTQYF. The CDR3 region has the DNA TGCGCCAGCAGCCAAGAGGGGGCATCAGATACGCAGTATTTT.

This chain uses TRBV7-3 with TRBJ2-3; no clear D gene. Germline assignment: CDR1 SGHTA and CDR2 FQGTGA. The CDR3 covers 16 residues. V dropped 2 bases and J dropped 2 bases, with 14 bases sitting between them. The CDR3 sequence is CASSLASFGPTDTQYF. As DNA, the CDR3 is TGTGCCAGCAGCTTAGCGTCCTTCGGTCCCACAGATACGCAGTATTTT. Full variable domain (outside the CDR3, taken from reference TRBV7-3 and TRBJ2-3): GAGVSQTPSNKVTEKGKYVELRCDPISGHTALYWYRQSLGQGPEFLIYFQGTGAADDSGLPNDRFFAVRPEGSVSTLKIQRTERGDSAVYLCASSLASFGPTDTQYFGPGTRLTVL.

The chain is built from TRBV9 and TRBJ2-6; 13 nucleotides line up with TRBD2. This CDR3 region has 18 residues. CDR1 and CDR2 (germline): SGDLS, YYNGEE. After removal of 0 bases from V and 2 bases from J, the junction contained 2 bases not matched to a gene. In nucleotides, the CDR3 is TGTGCCAGCAGCGTAGGACTAGCGGGGGGTGCTGGGGCCAACGTCCTGACTTTC. Its translation: CASSVGLAGGAGANVLTF.

The chain uses TRBV5-1 and TRBJ1-4; D is ambiguous. Germline V gene lookup returns CDR1 SGHRS and CDR2 YFSETQ. V dropped 1 base and J dropped 2 bases, with 9 bases sitting between them. The CDR3 has 15 residues. CDR3: CASSLISGTNEKLFF. CDR3 DNA: TGCGCCAGCAGCTTGATAAGCGGGACTAATGAAAAACTGTTTTTT.

The sample holds one count of this clone. The rearrangement uses TRBV5-1 and TRBJ1-6; D call uncertain. Germline CDR1 SGHRS, CDR2 YFSETQ. The length of the CDR3 is 15 residues. V lost 0 bases and J lost 2, with 6 bases in between. CDR3 coding DNA: TGCGCCAGCAGCTTGGAATCTCCCTATAATTCACCCCTCCACTTT. Protein product: CASSLESPYNSPLHF.

The count of this clone is one. J is TRBJ1-6 and V is TRBV7-6, with a weak D call TRBD1 (6 bases). Trimming removed 5 bases at V and 9 bases at J, with 11 bases between. The CDR3 sequence is 13 residues long. CDR1 is SGHVS and CDR2 is FNYEAQ in the germline V gene. CDR3 in DNA: TGTGCCAGCAGCCAAACCAGGGGTTCACCCCTCCACTTT. Translated, it gives CASSQTRGSPLHF.

This chain uses TRBV24-1 with TRBJ2-7; TRBD1 is a possible D gene (5 bases). Germline V gene sequence: CDR1 KGHDR, CDR2 SFDVKD. This CDR3 is built from 15 residues. Trimming took off 3 bases at V and 2 bases at J, with 13 bases between the two ends. The CDR3 protein is CATSDRKTDAYEQYF. Here the CDR3 DNA reads TGTGCCACCAGTGATCGAAAGACAGATGCCTACGAGCAGTACTTC.

The chain recombines TRBV28 with TRBJ2-4; 10 bases agree with TRBD1. CDR1 MDHEN and CDR2 SYDVKM come from the germline V gene. This CDR3 has 17 residues. With 5 bases clipped from V and 1 base from J, the junction kept 8 bases outside the gene matches. In DNA form, the CDR3 reads TGTGCCAGCAGTCATCCGGGGACAGGGGTTGCCAAAAACATTCAGTACTTC. Translation gives CASSHPGTGVAKNIQYF.